These 8 T cell receptor beta chains share one sample of origin, sequenced in a study of cytomegalovirus exposure and HLA in healthy donors. The PCR made use of 60 Vbeta and 13 Jbeta primers. The table came from immunoSEQ multiplex PCR; TCRdb's copy has only in-frame clones and leaves some out. The table shows around 120,000 clones, with 80% occurring only once. Sequencing was done on a sample of PBMCs. The receptors stem from a female donor in good health and CMV-seropositive.

This chain connects TRBV5-1 to TRBJ1-2, with 9 bases aligning to TRBD1. J lost 7 bases, V lost 4 bases, and 5 bases had no gene match. Germline V gives CDR1 SGHRS, CDR2 YFSETQ. The CDR3 runs to 13 residues. CDR3 DNA sequence: TGCGCCAGCAGCCGGGACAGGGTAGGTGGCTACACCTTC. The encoded protein is CASSRDRVGGYTF.

Concerning this clone itself: The junction and the germline gene differ at one end; a read error may be behind it. The V and J genes are TRBV7-7 and TRBJ1-1; a weak D match, TRBD1 (5 bases). Germline values: CDR1 SSHAT, CDR2 FNYEAQ (reference sequence). The CDR3 totals 13 residues. The CDR3 loop is CASSSSQGTEAFF. CDR3 nucleotide sequence: TGTGCTAGCAGCTCCTCCCAGGGCACTGAAGCTTTCTTT.

This rearrangement joins TRBV7-9 to TRBJ2-1, with D tentatively TRBD2 (6 bases). This CDR3 spans 15 amino acids. Germline-derived CDR1 and CDR2 are SEHNR and FQNEAQ (reference sequence). Trimming took 2 bases from V and 5 from J, leaving 13 bases between them. For the CDR3, the DNA is TGTGCCAGCAGCTTAATCGGCGGGGATGACAATGAGCAGTTCTTC. It codes for CASSLIGGDDNEQFF. Full variable domain (missing parts from reference TRBV7-9 and TRBJ2-1): DTGVSQNPRHKITKRGQNVTFRCDPISEHNRLYWYRQTLGQGPEFLTYFQNEAQLEKSRLLSDRFSAERPKGSFSTLEIQRTEQGDSAMYLCASSLIGGDDNEQFFGPGTRLTVL.

The chain combines TRBV9 with TRBJ1-1, with 8 positions matching TRBD1. The CDR3 contains 14 residues. Germline CDR1 is SGDLS and CDR2 is YYNGEE. J was trimmed by 4 bases and V by 4 bases; bases with no gene match: 6. CDR3 amino acids: CASSPWTGSTEAFF. For the CDR3, the DNA is TGTGCCAGCAGCCCTTGGACAGGGTCCACTGAAGCTTTCTTT.

This clone turned up a few times. The gene calls are TRBV6-5 and TRBJ1-2; TRBD1 is a possible D gene (6 bases). Germline-derived CDR1 and CDR2 are MNHEY and SVGAGI. The CDR3 covers 12 residues. Deletions cut 4 bases from V and 6 bases from J, with 9 bases between. Here the CDR3 reads CASSSGVHGYTF. DNA for the CDR3: TGTGCCAGCAGTTCAGGGGTGCATGGCTACACCTTC.

The genes are TRBV7-2 and TRBJ1-5; D possibly corresponds to TRBD1 (5 bases). CDR1 is SGHTA and CDR2 is FQGNSA in the germline V gene. The CDR3 is 15 amino acids. V was clipped by 2 bases and J by 7 bases, with 15 bases between them. The CDR3 DNA reads TGTGCCAGCAGCTTAAGCAGGGATGTTTGGCAGCCCCAGCATTTT. Translating it yields CASSLSRDVWQPQHF. The whole variable domain, filled in from reference TRBV7-2 and TRBJ1-5, reads GAGVSQSPSNKVTEKGKDVELRCDPISGHTALYWYRQSLGQGLEFLIYFQGNSAPDKSGLPSDRFSAERTGGSVSTLTIQRTQQEDSAVYLCASSLSRDVWQPQHFGDGTRLSIL.

The chain combines TRBV30 with TRBJ2-3; 13 positions match TRBD2. V was pared by 2 bases and J by 5 bases, with 7 bases of the junction left unmatched. From germline, CDR1 is GTSNPN and CDR2 SVGIG (reference sequence). The CDR3 has 16 amino acids. In nucleotides, the CDR3 is TGTGCCTGGAGTACCGGACTAGCGGGGGATTTAGATACGCAGTATTTT. Translating gives CAWSTGLAGDLDTQYF.

The chain is built from TRBV28 and TRBJ1-2; 7 bases match TRBD1. Germline CDR1 and CDR2: MDHEN and SYDVKM. Trimming at V came to 6 bases and at J to 8 bases, leaving 12 bases not matched to a gene. The CDR3 has 14 residues. The CDR3 loop is CASSPGQHFGGYTF. The CDR3 DNA sequence: TGTGCCAGCAGCCCGGGACAGCACTTTGGAGGCTACACCTTC.